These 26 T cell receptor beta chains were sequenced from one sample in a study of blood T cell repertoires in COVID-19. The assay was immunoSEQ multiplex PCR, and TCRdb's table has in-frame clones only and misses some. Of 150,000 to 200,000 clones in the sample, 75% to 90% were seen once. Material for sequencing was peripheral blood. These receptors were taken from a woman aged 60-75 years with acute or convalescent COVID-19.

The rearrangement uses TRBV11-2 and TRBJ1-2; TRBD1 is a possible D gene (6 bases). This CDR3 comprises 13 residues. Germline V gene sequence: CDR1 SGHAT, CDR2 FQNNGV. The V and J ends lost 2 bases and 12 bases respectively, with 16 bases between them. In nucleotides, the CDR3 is TGTGCCAGCAGCTTAAGTCAAAGCGGGGGCAACACCTTC. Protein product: CASSLSQSGGNTF.

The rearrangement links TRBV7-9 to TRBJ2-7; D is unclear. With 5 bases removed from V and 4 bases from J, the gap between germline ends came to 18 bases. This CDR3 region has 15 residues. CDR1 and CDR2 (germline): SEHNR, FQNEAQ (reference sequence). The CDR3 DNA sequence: TGTGCCAGCAGCCCACCCGGGTTAGCCATATACGAGCAGTACGTC. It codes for CASSPPGLAIYEQYV.

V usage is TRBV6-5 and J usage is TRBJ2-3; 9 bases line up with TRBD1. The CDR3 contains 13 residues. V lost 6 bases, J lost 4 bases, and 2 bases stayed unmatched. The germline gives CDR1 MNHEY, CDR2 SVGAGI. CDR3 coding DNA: TGTGCCAGCAGACAGGGGGCCGCAGATACGCAGTATTTT. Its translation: CASRQGAADTQYF.

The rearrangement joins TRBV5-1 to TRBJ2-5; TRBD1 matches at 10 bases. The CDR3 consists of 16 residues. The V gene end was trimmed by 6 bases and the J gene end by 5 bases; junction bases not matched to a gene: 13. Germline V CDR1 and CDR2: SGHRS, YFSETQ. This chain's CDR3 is CASTLLQGQGSETQYF. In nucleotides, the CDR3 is TGCGCCAGCACCCTCCTCCAGGGACAGGGGTCGGAGACCCAGTACTTC. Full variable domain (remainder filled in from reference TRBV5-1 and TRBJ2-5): KAGVTQTPRYLIKTRGQQVTLSCSPISGHRSVSWYQQTPGQGLQFLFEYFSETQRNKGNFPGRFSGRQFSNSRSEMNVSTLELGDSALYLCASTLLQGQGSETQYFGPGTRLLVL.

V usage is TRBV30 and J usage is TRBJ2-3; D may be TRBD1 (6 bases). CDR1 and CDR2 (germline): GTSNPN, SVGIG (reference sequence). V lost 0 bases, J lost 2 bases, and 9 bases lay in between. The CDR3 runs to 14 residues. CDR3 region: CAWSVGGNTDTQYF. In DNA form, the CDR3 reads TGTGCCTGGAGTGTAGGGGGAAACACAGATACGCAGTATTTT.

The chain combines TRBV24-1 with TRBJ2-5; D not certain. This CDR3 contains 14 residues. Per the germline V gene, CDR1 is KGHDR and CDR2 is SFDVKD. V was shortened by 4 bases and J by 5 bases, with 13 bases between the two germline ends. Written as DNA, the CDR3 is TGTGCCACCAGTGAGGCAGCGTCCTCGGAGACCCAGTACTTC. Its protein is CATSEAASSETQYF.

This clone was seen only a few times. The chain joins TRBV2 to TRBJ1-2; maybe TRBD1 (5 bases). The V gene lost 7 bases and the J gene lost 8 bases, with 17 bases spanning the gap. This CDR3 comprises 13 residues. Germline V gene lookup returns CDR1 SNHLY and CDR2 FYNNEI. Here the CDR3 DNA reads TGTGCCAGCACCGCGGGTGGGGGAGGCGGCTACACCTTC. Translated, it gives CASTAGGGGGYTF.

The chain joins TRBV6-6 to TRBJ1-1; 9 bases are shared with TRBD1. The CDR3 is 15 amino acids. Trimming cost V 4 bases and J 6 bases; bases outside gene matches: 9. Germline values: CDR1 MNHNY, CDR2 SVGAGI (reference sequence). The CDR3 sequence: CASSLTGQGVAEAFF. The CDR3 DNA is TGTGCCAGCAGTTTGACGGGACAGGGTGTCGCTGAAGCTTTCTTT.

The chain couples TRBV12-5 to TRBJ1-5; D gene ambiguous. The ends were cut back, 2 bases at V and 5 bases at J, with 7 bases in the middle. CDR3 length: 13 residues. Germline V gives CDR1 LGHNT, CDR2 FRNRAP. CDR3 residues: CASGLLTDQPQHF. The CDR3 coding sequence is TGTGCTAGTGGTTTGCTCACAGATCAGCCCCAGCATTTT.

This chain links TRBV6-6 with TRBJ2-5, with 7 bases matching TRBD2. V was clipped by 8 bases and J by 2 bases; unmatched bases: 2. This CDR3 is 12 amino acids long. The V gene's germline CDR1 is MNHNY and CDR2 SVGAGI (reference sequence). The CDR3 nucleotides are TGTGCCAGCTTGGGACTACAAGAGACCCAGTACTTC. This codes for CASLGLQETQYF.

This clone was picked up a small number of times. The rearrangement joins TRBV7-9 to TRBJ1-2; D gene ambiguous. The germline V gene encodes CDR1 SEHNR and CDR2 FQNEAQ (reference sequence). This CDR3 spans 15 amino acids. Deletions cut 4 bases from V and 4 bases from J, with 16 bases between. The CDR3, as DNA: TGTGCCAGCAGCTCCCCGGAGGTCAGGAGCTATGGCTACACCTTC. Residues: CASSSPEVRSYGYTF.

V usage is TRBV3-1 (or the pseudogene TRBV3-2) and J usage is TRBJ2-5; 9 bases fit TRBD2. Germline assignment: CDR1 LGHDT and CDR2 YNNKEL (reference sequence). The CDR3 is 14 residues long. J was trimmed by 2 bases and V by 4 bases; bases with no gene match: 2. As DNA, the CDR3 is TGTGCCAGCAGCCCCACTAGCGGGCAAGAGACCCAGTACTTC. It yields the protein CASSPTSGQETQYF.

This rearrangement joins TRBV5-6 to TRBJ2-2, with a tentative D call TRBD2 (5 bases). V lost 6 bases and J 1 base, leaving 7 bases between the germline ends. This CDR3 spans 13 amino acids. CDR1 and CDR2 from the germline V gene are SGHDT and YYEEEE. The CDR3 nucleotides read TGTGCCAGCACCGGGATGAACACCGGGGAGCTGTTTTTT. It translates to CASTGMNTGELFF.

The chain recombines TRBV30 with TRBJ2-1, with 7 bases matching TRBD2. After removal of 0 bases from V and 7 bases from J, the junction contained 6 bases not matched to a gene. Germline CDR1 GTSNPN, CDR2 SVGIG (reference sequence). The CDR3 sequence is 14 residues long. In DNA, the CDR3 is TGTGCCTGGAGTGTACTAGCGTATAGAAATGAGCAGTTCTTC. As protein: CAWSVLAYRNEQFF.

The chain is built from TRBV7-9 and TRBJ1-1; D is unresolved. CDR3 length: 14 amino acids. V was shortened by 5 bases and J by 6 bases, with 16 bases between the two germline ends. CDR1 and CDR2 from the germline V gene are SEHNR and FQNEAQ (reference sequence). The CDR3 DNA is TGTGCCAGCAGCACTGGGCGGGCTACTTCTGAAGCTTTCTTT. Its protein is CASSTGRATSEAFF.

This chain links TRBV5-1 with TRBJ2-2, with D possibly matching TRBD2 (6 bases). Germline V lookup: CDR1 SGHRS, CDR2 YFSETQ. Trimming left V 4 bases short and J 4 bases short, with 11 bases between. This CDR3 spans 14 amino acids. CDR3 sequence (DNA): TGCGCCAGCAGCGATAGGGGAGGCACCGGGGAGCTGTTTTTT. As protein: CASSDRGGTGELFF.

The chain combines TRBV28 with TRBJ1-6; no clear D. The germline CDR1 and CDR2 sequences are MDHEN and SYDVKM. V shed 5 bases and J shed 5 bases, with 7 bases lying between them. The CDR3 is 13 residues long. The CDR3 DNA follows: TGTGCCAGCAGTCCCTATAATAATTCACCCCTCCACTTT. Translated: CASSPYNNSPLHF.

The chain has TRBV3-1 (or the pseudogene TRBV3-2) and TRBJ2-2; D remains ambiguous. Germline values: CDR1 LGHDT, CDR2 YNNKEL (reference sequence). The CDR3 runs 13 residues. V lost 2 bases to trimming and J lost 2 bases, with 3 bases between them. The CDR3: CASSQINTGELFF. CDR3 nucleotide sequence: TGTGCCAGCAGCCAAATAAACACCGGGGAGCTGTTTTTT.

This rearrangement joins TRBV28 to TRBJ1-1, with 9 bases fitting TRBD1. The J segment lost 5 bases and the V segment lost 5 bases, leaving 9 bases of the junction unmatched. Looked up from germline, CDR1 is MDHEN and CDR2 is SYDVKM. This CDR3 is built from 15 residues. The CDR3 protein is CASSPLGQGWTEAFF. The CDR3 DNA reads TGTGCCAGCAGTCCCTTGGGACAGGGTTGGACTGAAGCTTTCTTT. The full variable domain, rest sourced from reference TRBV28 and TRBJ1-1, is DVKVTQSSRYLVKRTGEKVFLECVQDMDHENMFWYRQDPGLGLRLIYFSYDVKMKEKGDIPEGYSVSREKKERFSLILESASTNQTSMYLCASSPLGQGWTEAFFGQGTRLTVV.

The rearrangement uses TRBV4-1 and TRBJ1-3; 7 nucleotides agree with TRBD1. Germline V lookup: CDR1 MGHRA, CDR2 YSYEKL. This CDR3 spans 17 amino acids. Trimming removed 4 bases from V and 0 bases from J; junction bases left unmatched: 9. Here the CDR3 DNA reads TGCGCCAGCAGCCCCTCGGGACAGACGATCTCTGGAAACACCATATATTTT. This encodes CASSPSGQTISGNTIYF.

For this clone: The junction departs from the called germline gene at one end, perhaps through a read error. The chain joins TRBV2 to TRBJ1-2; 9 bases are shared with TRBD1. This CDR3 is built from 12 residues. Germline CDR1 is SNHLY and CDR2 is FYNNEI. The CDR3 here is CASSKDRGPVVF. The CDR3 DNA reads TGTGCCAGCAGTAAGGACAGGGGCCCGGTAGTCTTC. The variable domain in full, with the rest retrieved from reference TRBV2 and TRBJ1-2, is EPEVTQTPSHQVTQMGQEVILRCVPISNHLYFYWYRQILGQKVEFLVSFYNNEISEKSEIFDDQFSVERPDGSNFTLKIRSTKLEDSAMYFCASSKDRGPVVFGSGTRLTVV.

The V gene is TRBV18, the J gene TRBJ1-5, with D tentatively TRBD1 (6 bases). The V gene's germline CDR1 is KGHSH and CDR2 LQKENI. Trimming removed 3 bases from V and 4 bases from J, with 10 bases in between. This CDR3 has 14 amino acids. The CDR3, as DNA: TGTGCCAGCTCACCCGGGACACAGAATCAGCCCCAGCATTTT. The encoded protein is CASSPGTQNQPQHF.

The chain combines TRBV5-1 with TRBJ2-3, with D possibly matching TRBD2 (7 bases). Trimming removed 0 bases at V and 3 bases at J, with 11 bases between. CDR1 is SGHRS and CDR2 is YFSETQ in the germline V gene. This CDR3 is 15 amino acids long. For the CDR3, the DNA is TGCGCCAGCAGCTTGGAGGGGGGGGCGACAGATACGCAGTATTTT. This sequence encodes CASSLEGGATDTQYF.

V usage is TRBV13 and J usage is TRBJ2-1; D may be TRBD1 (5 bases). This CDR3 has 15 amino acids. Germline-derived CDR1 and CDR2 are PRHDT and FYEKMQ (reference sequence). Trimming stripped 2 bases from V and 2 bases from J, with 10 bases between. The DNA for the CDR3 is TGTGCCAGCAGCTTACGCAGGGCCCCCTACAATGAGCAGTTCTTC. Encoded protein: CASSLRRAPYNEQFF. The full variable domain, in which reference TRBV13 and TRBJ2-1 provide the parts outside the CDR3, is AAGVIQSPRHLIKEKRETATLKCYPIPRHDTVYWYQQGPGQDPQFLISFYEKMQSDKGSIPDRFSAQQFSDYHSELNMSSLELGDSALYFCASSLRRAPYNEQFFGPGTRLTVL.

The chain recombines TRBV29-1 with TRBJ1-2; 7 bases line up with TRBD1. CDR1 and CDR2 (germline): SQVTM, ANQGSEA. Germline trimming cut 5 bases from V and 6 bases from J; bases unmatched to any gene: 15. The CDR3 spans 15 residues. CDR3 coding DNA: TGCAGCGTTAAGAGGGAGCCGGGACAGCTCAATGGCTACACCTTC. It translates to CSVKREPGQLNGYTF.

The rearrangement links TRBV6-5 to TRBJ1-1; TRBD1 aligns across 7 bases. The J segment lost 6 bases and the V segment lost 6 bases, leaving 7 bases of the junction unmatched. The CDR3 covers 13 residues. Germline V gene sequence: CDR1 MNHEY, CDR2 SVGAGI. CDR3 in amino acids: CASSNRGRAEAFF. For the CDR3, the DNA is TGTGCCAGCAGCAACAGGGGAAGGGCTGAAGCTTTCTTT.